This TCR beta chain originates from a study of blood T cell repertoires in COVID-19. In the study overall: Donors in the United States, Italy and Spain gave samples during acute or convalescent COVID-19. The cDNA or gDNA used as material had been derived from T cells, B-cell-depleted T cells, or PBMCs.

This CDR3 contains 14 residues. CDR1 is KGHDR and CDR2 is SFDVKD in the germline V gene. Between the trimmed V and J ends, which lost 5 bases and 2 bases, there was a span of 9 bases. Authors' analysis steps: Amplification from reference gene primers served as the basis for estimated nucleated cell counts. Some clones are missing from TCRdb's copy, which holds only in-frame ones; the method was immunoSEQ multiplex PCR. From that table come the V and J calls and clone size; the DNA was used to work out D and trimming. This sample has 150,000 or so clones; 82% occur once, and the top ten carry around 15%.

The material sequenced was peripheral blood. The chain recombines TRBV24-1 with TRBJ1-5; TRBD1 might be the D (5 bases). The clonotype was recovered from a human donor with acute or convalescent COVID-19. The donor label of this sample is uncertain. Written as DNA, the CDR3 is TGTGCCACCAGTGCTGGGGCGGGCAATCAGCCCCAGCATTTT. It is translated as CATSAGAGNQPQHF.